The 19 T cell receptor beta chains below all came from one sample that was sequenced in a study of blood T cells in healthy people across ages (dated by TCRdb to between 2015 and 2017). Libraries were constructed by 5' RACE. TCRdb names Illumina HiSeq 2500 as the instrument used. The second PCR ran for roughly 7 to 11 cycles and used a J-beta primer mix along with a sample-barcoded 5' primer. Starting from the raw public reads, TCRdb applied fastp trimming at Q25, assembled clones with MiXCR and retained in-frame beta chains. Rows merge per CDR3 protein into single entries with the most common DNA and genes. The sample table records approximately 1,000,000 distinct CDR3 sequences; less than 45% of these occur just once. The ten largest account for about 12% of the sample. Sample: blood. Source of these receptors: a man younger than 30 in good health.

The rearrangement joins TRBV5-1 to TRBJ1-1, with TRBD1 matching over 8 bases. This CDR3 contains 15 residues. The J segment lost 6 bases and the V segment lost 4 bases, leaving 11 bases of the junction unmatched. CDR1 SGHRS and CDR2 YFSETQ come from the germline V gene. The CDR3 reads CASSRTGTGDPEAFF. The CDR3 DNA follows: TGCGCCAGCAGCCGAACCGGGACAGGAGACCCTGAAGCTTTCTTT.

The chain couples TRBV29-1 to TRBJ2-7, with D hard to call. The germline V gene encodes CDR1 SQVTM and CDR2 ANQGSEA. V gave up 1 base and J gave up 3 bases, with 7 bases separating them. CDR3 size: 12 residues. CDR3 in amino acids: CSVEASRYEQYF. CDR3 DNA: TGCAGCGTTGAAGCGTCCCGCTACGAGCAGTACTTC.

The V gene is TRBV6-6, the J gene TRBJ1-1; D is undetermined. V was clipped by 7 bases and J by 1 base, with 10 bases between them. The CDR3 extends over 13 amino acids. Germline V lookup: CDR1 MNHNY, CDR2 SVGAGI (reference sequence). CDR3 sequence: CASTYRTNTEAFF. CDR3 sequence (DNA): TGTGCCAGCACCTACCGGACGAACACTGAAGCTTTCTTT.

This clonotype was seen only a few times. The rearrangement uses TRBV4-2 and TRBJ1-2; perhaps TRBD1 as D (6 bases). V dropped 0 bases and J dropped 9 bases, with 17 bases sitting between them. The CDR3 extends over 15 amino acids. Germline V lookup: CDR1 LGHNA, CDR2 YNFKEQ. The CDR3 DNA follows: TGTGCCAGCAGCCAAGAGGCCCAAACAGGGAGTCGCTACACCTTC. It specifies CASSQEAQTGSRYTF.

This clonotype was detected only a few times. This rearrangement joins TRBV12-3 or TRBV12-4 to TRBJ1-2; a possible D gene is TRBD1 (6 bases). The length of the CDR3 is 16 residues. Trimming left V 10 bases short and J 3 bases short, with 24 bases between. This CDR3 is CATKPRGGVFDYGYTF. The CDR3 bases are TGTGCCACCAAACCAAGGGGGGGAGTATTCGACTATGGCTACACCTTC.

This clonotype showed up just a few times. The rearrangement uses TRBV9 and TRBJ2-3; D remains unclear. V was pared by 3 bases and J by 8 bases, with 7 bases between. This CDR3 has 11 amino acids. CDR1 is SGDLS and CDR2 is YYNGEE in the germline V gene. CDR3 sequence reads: CASSESGTQYF. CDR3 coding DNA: TGTGCCAGCAGCGAGAGTGGTACGCAGTATTTT.

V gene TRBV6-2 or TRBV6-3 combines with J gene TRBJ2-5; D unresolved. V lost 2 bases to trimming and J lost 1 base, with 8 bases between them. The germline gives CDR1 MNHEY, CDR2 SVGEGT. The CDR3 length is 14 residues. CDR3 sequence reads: CASSYNSAQETQYF. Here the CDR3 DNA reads TGTGCCAGCAGTTACAACAGCGCCCAAGAGACCCAGTACTTC.

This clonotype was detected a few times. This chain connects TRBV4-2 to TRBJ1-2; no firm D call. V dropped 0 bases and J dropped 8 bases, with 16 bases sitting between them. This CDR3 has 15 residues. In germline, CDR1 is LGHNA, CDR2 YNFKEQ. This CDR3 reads CASSQDQKAREGYTF. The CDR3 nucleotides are TGTGCCAGCAGCCAAGATCAAAAGGCAAGAGAAGGCTACACCTTC.

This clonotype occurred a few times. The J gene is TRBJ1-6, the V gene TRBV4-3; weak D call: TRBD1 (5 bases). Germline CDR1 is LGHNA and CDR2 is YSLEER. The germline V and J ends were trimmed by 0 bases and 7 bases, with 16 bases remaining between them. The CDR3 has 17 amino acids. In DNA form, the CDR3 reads TGCGCCAGCAGCCAAGATCTCCCAGGGTGGTCAAATTCACCCCTCCACTTT. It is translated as CASSQDLPGWSNSPLHF.

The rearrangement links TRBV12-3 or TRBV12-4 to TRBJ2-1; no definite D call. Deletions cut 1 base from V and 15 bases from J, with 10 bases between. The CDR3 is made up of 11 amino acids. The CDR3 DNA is TGTGCCAGCAGTTTAGATCGCCTGGGGTTCTTC. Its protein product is CASSLDRLGFF.

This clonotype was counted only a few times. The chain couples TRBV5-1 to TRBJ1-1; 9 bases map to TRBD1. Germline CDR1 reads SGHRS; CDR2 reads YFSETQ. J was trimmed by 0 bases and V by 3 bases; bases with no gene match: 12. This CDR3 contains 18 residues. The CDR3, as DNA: TGCGCCAGCAGCTCAACCCGGACAGGGGCTAACATGAACACTGAAGCTTTCTTT. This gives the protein CASSSTRTGANMNTEAFF.

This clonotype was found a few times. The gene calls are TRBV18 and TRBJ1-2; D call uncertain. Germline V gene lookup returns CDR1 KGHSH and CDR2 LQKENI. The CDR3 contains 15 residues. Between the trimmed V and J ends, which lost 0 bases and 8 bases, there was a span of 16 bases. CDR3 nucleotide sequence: TGTGCCAGCTCACCACCAATTGAATGGAAGGGAGGCTACACCTTC. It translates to CASSPPIEWKGGYTF. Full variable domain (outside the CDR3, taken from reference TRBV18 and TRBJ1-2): NAGVMQNPRHLVRRRGQEARLRCSPMKGHSHVYWYRQLPEEGLKFMVYLQKENIIDESGMPKERFSAEFPKEGPSILRIQQVVRGDSAAYFCASSPPIEWKGGYTFGSGTRLTVV.

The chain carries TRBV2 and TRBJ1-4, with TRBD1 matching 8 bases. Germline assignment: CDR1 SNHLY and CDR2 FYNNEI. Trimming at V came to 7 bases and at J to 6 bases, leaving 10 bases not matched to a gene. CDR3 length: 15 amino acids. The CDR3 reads CASTGQGARDEKLFF. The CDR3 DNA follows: TGTGCCAGCACTGGTCAGGGGGCCCGGGATGAAAAACTGTTTTTT.

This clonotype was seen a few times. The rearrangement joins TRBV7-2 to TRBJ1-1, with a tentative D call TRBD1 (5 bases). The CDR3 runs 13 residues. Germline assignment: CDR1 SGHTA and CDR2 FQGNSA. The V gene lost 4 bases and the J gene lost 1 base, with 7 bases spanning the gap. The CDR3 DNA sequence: TGTGCCAGCAGCTCAGGGTGGAACACTGAAGCTTTCTTT. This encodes CASSSGWNTEAFF.

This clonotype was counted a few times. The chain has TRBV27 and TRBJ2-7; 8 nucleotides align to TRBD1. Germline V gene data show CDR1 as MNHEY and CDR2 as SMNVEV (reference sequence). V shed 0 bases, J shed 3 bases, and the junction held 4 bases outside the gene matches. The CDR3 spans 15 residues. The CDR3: CASSLSRDRSYEQYF. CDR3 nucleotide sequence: TGTGCCAGCAGTTTATCCCGGGACAGGAGCTACGAGCAGTACTTC.

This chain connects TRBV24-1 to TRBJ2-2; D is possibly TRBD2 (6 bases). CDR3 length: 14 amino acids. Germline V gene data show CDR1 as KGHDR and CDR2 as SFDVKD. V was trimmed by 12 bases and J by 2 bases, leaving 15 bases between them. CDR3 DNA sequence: TGTGCCGCGGGAAGGAATCTAAACACCGGGGAGCTGTTTTTT. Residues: CAAGRNLNTGELFF.

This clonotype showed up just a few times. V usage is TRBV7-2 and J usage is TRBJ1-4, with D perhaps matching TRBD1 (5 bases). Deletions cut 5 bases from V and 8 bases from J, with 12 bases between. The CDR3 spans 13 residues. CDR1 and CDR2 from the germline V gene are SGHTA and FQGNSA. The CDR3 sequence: CASSTPGVEKLFF. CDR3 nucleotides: TGTGCCAGCAGCACCCCGGGGGTAGAAAAACTGTTTTTT.

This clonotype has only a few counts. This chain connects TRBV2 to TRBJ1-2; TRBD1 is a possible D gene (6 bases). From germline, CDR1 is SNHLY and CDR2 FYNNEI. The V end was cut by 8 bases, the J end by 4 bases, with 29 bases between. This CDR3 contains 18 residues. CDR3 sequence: CASPRSRGEFYEVYGYTF. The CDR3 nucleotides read TGTGCCAGCCCACGGTCCAGGGGCGAGTTTTACGAAGTCTATGGCTACACCTTC.

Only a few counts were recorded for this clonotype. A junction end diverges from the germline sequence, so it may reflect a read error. CDR3 coding DNA: TGTGCCAGCAGTGGGGGGGACACCCAAGAGACCCGGTACTTC. This sequence encodes CASSGGDTQETRYF. The chain has TRBV25-1 and TRBJ2-5, with D perhaps given as TRBD1 or TRBD2 (6 bases each). Per germline, CDR1 MGHDK and CDR2 SYGVNS. The CDR3 has 14 amino acids. The variable domain in full, completed from reference TRBV25-1 and TRBJ2-5, reads EADIYQTPRYLVIGTGKKITLECSQTMGHDKMYWYQQDPGMELHLIHYSYGVNSTEKGDLSSESTVSRIRTEHFPLTLESARPSHTSQYLCASSGGDTQETRYFGPGTRLLVL.